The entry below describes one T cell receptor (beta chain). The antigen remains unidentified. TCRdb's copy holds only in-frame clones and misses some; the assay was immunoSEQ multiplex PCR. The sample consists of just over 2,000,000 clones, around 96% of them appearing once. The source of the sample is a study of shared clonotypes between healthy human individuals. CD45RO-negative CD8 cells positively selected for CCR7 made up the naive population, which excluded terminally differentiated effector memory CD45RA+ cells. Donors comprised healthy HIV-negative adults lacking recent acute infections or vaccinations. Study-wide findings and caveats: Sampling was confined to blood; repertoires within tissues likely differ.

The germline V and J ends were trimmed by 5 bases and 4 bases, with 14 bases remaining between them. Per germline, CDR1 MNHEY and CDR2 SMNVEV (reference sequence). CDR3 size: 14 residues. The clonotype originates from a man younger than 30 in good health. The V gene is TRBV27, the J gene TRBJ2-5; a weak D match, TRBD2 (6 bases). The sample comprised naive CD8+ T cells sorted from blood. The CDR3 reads CASSQAGTAETQYF. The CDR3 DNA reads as TGTGCCAGCAGTCAAGCCGGGACTGCAGAGACCCAGTACTTC.